This T cell receptor beta chain was recovered during a study of T cell responses to AZD1222 COVID-19 vaccine. Study-level points and caveats: Per reports, nearly half of all spike-specific TCRs target regions that are unmutated in variants. The donor cohort was predominantly white British with a female majority, and clonal diversity may have been underestimated. No repertoire was sampled before or during the peak T cell response, only after it. Spike-specific TCR breadth rose after two AZD1222 doses, and depth rose as well.

Method: immunoSEQ multiplex PCR; TCRdb's copy keeps in-frame clones and lacks some. The table has about 130,000 clones, nearly 90% seen once. The V segment lost 5 bases and the J segment 5 bases; nucleotides outside the gene matches: 9. This CDR3 contains 16 residues. Germline CDR1 is SNHLY and CDR2 is FYNNEI. The table lists this clone with a few counts. What it recognizes is unknown. The sequencing here drew on peripheral blood, taken 28 days after the second AZD1222 dose. The TCR sequence derives from an adult who received the AZD1222 COVID-19 vaccine. The V and J genes are TRBV2 and TRBJ2-5; TRBD2 matches at 12 bases. CDR3 bases: TGTGCCAGCAGTTCGACTAGCGGGAGTCGGGGGGAGACCCAGTACTTC. This gives the protein CASSSTSGSRGETQYF. Drawing the rest from reference TRBV2 and TRBJ2-5, the complete variable domain is EPEVTQTPSHQVTQMGQEVILRCVPISNHLYFYWYRQILGQKVEFLVSFYNNEISEKSEIFDDQFSVERPDGSNFTLKIRSTKLEDSAMYFCASSSTSGSRGETQYFGPGTRLLVL.